These T cell receptor beta chains were read from a single sample in a study of technical replicates of blood from a handful of donors. The method was immunoSEQ multiplex PCR; TCRdb's version includes in-frame clones alone and lacks a portion of them. The table has 60,000 to 90,000 clones, around 92% seen once. The sample taken for sequencing was T cells isolated from PBMCs. The source of these receptors is a human donor in good health. CDR3s include the opening cysteine and the closing phenylalanine or tryptophan. Fields, in order: clone size, V gene, D gene, J gene, CDR3 DNA, CDR3 protein. D genes are given only for firm matches. Rows give clone size only sometimes, using once, few, many, or a class for an expanded clone.

>.|TRBV20-1|.|TRBJ1-5
TGCAGTGCTGGCTTTGGGCCCCAGCATTTT
CSAGFGPQHF
>.|TRBV28|.|TRBJ2-7
TGTGCCAGCAGTCCCTTAGTTCTCTACGAGCAGTACTTC
CASSPLVLYEQYF
>.|TRBV5-4|.|TRBJ2-1
TGTGCCAGCAGCCCGCCGGGACACGTCATCTACAATGAGCAGTTCTTC
CASSPPGHVIYNEQFF
>.|TRBV6-1|TRBD1|TRBJ2-7
TGTGCCAGCAGTGGACAGGGGAGCCACGAGCAGTACTTC
CASSGQGSHEQYF
>.|TRBV15|.|TRBJ2-7
TGTGCCACCAGCAGAGATCTAAGCGGAAGCAGCTACGAGCAGTACTTC
CATSRDLSGSSYEQYF
>.|TRBV19|.|TRBJ1-1
TGTGCCAGTAGGAGGGCCCCAATGGACACTGAAGCTTTCTTT
CASRRAPMDTEAFF
>.|TRBV13|.|TRBJ1-2
TGTGCCAGCAGCGTTAGGACAGAATACTATGGCTACACCTTC
CASSVRTEYYGYTF
>.|TRBV4-2|.|TRBJ1-1
TGTGCCAGCAGCCAAGATCTATATGGAGTCACTGAAGCTTTCTTT
CASSQDLYGVTEAFF
>.|TRBV15|TRBD1|TRBJ2-7
TGTGCCACCAGCGCGGGACAGGGGCTATCCTACGAGCAGTACTTC
CATSAGQGLSYEQYF
>.|TRBV9|TRBD2|TRBJ2-1
TGTGCCAGCAGCGTATTCCCTAGCGGGAAGCGGATCAATGAGCAGTTCTTC
CASSVFPSGKRINEQFF
>.|TRBV27|.|TRBJ1-4
TGTGCCAGCAGTTTACTGGGGGCGGGTGAAAAACTGTTTTTT
CASSLLGAGEKLFF
>.|TRBV29-1|.|TRBJ2-1
TGCAGCGGAAGAACAGGGATCGACAATGAGCAGTTCTTC
CSGRTGIDNEQFF
>.|TRBV7-9|TRBD1|TRBJ2-7
TGTGCCAGCAGCCGTCCCGGGACAGGGGAAAAGTACGAGCAGTACTTC
CASSRPGTGEKYEQYF
>.|TRBV11-3|.|TRBJ2-1
TGTGCCAGCAGAAAAAGCGGACCCTACAATGAGCAGTTCTTC
CASRKSGPYNEQFF
>.|TRBV23-1|.|TRBJ2-2
TGCGCCAGCAGCTCTAACAGGGGGGGAACCGGGGAGCTGTTTTTT
CASSSNRGGTGELFF
>.|TRBV30|.|TRBJ1-5
TGTGCCTGGAGTGTCCAGACATCAGGCAATCAGCCCCAGCATTTT
CAWSVQTSGNQPQHF
>.|TRBV7-9|.|TRBJ2-1
TGTGCCAGCAGCTTAGTAGGACAGAATGAAGGGCAGTTCTTC
CASSLVGQNEGQFF
>.|TRBV7-2|.|TRBJ2-7
TGTGCCAGCAGCTTAGTGGTTCGGTCTTTCTCCTACGAGCAGTACTTC
CASSLVVRSFSYEQYF
>.|TRBV6-5|.|TRBJ1-1
TGTGCCAGCAGACAGGGAACCGAAGCTTTCTTT
CASRQGTEAFF
>.|TRBV6-5|TRBD1|TRBJ2-5
TGTGCCAGCAGCCGGGACAGGGATCTCCAAGAGACCCAGTACTTC
CASSRDRDLQETQYF
>once|TRBV6-1|.|TRBJ1-3
TGTGCCAGCAGTGAACGGGGTCTCTCTGGAAACACCATATATTTT
CASSERGLSGNTIYF
>.|TRBV11-2|.|TRBJ2-2
TGTGCCAGCAGCTTACGAGGAGGGCTAAACACCGGGGAGCTGTTTTTT
CASSLRGGLNTGELFF
>.|TRBV5-1|TRBD2|TRBJ2-1
TGCGCCAGCAGCTTGGTCGGGCTAAGGGGACTAGCTGTCAATGAGCAGTTCTTC
CASSLVGLRGLAVNEQFF
>.|TRBV5-6|TRBD1|TRBJ2-7
TGTGCCAGCAGCTTGGGGGACAGGGGGTCCTCTAGGCGAGAGTACTTC
CASSLGDRGSSRREYF
>.|TRBV4-2|.|TRBJ2-2
TGTGCCAGCAGCCAAGATTTGCGGGGGCGGTGGACCGGGGAGCTGTTTTTT
CASSQDLRGRWTGELFF
>.|TRBV19|.|TRBJ1-2
TGTGCCAGTAGTATCGAGACAACAATCGCCTATGGCTACACCTTC
CASSIETTIAYGYTF